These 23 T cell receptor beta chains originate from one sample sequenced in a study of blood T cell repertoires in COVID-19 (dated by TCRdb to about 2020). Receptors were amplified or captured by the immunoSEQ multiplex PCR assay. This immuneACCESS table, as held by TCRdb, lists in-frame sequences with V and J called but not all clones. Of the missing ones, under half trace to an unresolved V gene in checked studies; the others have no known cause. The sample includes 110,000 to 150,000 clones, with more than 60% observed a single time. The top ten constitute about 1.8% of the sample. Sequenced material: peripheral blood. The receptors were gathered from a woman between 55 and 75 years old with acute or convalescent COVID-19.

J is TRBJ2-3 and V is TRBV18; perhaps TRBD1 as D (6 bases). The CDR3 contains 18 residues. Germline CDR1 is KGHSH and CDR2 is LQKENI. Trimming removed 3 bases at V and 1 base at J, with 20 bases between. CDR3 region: CASSPATSRQVRTDTQYF. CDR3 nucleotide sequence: TGTGCCAGCTCACCCGCAACAAGTAGACAGGTCCGCACAGATACGCAGTATTTT.

CDR3 nucleotides: TGTGCCAGCAGTTTGAATCCAGCCTACAATGAGCAGTTCTTC. Protein sequence: CASSLNPAYNEQFF. The rearrangement uses TRBV27 and TRBJ2-1; D not certain. The CDR3 sequence is 14 residues long. Per germline, CDR1 MNHEY and CDR2 SMNVEV (reference sequence). Deletions cut 3 bases from V and 2 bases from J, with 8 bases between.

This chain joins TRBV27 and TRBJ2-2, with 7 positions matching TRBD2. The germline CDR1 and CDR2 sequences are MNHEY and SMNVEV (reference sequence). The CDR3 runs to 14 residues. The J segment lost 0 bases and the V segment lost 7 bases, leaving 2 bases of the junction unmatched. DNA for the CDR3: TGTGCCAGCAAAGCGGGGTCGAACACCGGGGAGCTGTTTTTT. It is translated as CASKAGSNTGELFF.

The CDR3 protein is CASSLGQGAVQPQHF. The CDR3 nucleotides are TGTGCCAGCAGCTTGGGACAGGGGGCAGTTCAGCCCCAGCATTTT. The V gene is TRBV5-6, the J gene TRBJ1-5, with 10 nucleotides matching TRBD1. Trimming took 0 bases from V and 6 from J; bases not matched to a gene: 3. The CDR3 extends over 15 amino acids. The germline gives CDR1 SGHDT, CDR2 YYEEEE.

DNA for the CDR3: TGTGCCAGCAGTCACCGGGAGCCCGCGTGGGAAACAGGCATATATTTT. Its translation is CASSHREPAWETGIYF. The rearrangement links TRBV12-1 to TRBJ1-3. TRBV12-1 is a recognized pseudogene. There are 16 residues in the CDR3.

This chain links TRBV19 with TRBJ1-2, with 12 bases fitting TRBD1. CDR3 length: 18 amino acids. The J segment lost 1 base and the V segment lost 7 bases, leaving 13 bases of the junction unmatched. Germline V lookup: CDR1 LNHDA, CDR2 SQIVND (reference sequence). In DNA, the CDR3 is TGTGCCAGTACCGCCCTCCGGGACAGGGGGCGGATTAACTATGGCTACACCTTC. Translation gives CASTALRDRGRINYGYTF.

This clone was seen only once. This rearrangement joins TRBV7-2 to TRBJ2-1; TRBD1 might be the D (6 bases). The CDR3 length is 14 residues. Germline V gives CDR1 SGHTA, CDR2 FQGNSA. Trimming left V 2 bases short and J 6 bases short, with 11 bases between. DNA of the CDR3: TGTGCCAGCAGCTTAATGGGACATTCCAATGAGCAGTTCTTC. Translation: CASSLMGHSNEQFF.

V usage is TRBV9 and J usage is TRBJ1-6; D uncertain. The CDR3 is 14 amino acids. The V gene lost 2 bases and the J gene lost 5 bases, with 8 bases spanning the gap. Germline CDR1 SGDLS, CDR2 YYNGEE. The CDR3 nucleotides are TGTGCCAGCAGCGTGATGACTGATAATTCACCCCTCCACTTT. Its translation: CASSVMTDNSPLHF.

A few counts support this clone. The CDR3 region is CASSVDNRLREQYF. In nucleotides, the CDR3 is TGTGCCAGCAGCGTGGATAACAGGCTGAGAGAGCAGTACTTC. The gene calls are TRBV9 and TRBJ2-7; D may be TRBD1 (5 bases). CDR3 length: 14 residues. Germline V gene lookup returns CDR1 SGDLS and CDR2 YYNGEE. V was trimmed by 2 bases and J by 7 bases, leaving 16 bases between them.

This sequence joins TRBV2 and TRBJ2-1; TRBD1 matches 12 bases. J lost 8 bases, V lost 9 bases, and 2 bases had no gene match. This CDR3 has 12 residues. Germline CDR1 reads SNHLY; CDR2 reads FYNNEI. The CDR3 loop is CARGQGAYEQFF. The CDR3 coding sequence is TGTGCCAGGGGACAGGGGGCTTATGAGCAGTTCTTC.

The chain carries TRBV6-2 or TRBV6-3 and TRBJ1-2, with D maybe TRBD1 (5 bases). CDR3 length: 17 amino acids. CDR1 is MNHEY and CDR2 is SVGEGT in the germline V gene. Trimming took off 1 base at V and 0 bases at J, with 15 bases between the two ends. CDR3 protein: CASSYLTETYTNYGYTF. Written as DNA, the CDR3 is TGTGCCAGCAGTTACTTGACAGAGACCTATACTAACTATGGCTACACCTTC.

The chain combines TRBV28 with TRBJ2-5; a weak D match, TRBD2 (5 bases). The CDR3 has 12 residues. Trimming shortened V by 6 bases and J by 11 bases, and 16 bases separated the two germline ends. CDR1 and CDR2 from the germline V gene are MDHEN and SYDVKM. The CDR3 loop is CASSSPSGTQYF. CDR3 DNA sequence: TGTGCCAGCAGCTCCCCCTCGGGAACTCAGTACTTC.

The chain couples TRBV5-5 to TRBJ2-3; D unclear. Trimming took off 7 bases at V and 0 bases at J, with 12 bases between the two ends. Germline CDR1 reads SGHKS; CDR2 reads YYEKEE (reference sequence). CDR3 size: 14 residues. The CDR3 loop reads CASEAESSTDTQYF. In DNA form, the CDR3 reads TGTGCCAGCGAGGCCGAATCTAGCACAGATACGCAGTATTTT.

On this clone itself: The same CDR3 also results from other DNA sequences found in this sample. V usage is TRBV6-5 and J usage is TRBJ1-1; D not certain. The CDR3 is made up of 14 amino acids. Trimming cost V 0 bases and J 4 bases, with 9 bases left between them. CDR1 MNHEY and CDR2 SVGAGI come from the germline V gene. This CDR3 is CASSYSRVSTEAFF. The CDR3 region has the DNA TGTGCCAGCAGTTACTCGAGAGTGAGCACTGAAGCTTTCTTT.

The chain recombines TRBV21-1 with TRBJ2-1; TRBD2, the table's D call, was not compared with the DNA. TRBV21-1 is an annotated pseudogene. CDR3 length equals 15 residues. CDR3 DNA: TGTGCCAGCATTGGGTTCAGAGTCGGCGGAAGGTACCAGTTCTTC. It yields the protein CASIGFRVGGRYQFF.

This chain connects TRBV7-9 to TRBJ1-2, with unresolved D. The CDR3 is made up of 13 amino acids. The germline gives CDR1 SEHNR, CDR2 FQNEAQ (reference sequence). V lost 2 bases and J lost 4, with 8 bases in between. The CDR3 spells CASSLLQFYGYTF. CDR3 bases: TGTGCCAGCAGCTTATTACAATTCTATGGCTACACCTTC.

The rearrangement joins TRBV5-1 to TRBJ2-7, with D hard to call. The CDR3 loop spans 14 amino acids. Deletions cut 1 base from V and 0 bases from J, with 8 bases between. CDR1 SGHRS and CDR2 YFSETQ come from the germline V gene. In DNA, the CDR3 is TGCGCCAGCAGCTTGATTCTCAGCTCCTACGAGCAGTACTTC. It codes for CASSLILSSYEQYF.

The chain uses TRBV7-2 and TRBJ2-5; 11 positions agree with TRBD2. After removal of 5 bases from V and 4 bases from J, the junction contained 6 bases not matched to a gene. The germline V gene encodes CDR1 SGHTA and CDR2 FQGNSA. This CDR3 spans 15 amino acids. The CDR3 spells CASSPTSGSTETQYF. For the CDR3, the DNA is TGTGCCAGCAGCCCAACTAGCGGGAGTACAGAGACCCAGTACTTC.

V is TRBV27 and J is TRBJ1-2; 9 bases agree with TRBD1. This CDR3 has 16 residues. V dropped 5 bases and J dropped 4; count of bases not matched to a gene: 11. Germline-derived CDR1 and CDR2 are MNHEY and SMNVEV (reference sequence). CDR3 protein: CASSLDRGSVGYGYTF. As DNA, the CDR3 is TGTGCCAGCAGTCTGGACAGGGGATCTGTTGGCTATGGCTACACCTTC.

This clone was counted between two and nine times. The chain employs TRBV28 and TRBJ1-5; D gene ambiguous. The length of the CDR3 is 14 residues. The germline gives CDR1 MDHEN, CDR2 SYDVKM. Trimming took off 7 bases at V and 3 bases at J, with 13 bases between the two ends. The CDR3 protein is CASNEPGDNQPQHF. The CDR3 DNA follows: TGTGCCAGCAACGAGCCAGGCGACAATCAGCCCCAGCATTTT.

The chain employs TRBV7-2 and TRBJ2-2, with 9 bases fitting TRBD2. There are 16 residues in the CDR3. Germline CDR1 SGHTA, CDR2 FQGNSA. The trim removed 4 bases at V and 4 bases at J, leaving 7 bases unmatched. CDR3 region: CASSYTGGRVTGELFF. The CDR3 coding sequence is TGTGCCAGCAGCTACACCGGCGGGAGGGTCACCGGGGAGCTGTTTTTT.

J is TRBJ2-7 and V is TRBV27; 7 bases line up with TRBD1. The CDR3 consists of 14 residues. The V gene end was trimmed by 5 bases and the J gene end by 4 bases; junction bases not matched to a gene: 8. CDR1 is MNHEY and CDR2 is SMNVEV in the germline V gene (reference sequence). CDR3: CASSTYRGRYEQYF. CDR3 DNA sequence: TGTGCCAGCAGTACATACAGGGGACGTTACGAGCAGTACTTC.

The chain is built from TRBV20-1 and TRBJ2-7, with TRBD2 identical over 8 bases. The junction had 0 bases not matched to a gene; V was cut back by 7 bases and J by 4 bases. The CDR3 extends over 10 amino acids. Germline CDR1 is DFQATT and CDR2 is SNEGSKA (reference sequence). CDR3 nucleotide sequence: TGCAGTGGACTAGCGTACGAGCAGTACTTC. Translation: CSGLAYEQYF.